This T cell receptor (beta chain) originates from a study of blood T cell repertoires in COVID-19. Study information: Sites in the United States, Italy and Spain provided acute and convalescent COVID-19 samples.

The CDR3 contains 13 residues. V was shortened by 4 bases and J by 0 bases, with 5 bases between the two germline ends. Germline V gene sequence: CDR1 SGHNT, CDR2 YYREEE (reference sequence). TCRdb's table, derived via immunoSEQ multiplex PCR, lists solely in-frame clones and lacks some. The table records under 200,000 clones, around 83% of them present only once. The genes are TRBV5-4 and TRBJ1-3; D ambiguous. Source material: peripheral blood. The receptor was derived from a woman aged 40 to 55 with acute or convalescent COVID-19. The CDR3 DNA is TGTGCCAGCAGCCCTCCCTCTGGAAACACCATATATTTT. Translation: CASSPPSGNTIYF.